This TCR beta chain was observed in a study of cytomegalovirus exposure and HLA in healthy donors (dated by TCRdb to about 2017). For the wider study: In an earlier analysis of 587 of the donors, about 260 Gb of sequence data and 90 million to 120 million unique TCR beta sequences from 180 million or so T cells were reported. Around 300 gigabases of sequencing data and around 87 million unique TCR sequences were included in an early release covering 500 to 750 HLA-typed donors. The genetic ancestry cluster associated with self-reported Caucasian donors included 65% to 90% of the roughly 400 genotyped donors. The study was designed to test whether signatures of past pathogen exposure could be identified by cataloging public T cell receptors. The study profiled the T cell repertoires of hundreds of subjects by immunosequencing and related them to cytomegalovirus serostatus. Along with the 666-subject first cohort, a separate validation cohort of over a hundred different subjects was used. The study combined high-throughput TCR immunosequencing, statistical association of individual TCRs with disease status, and machine learning to predict cytomegalovirus infection status. A later analysis re-analyzed previously published TCR beta repertoires from roughly 630 donors and added high-resolution HLA genotyping to study TCR occurrence patterns. In the later analysis, no new phenotypic data were used to find candidate immune exposures; instead, reliance was placed on TCR beta sequences and their occurrence across donors. An earlier analysis of 587 of the donors applied high-throughput TCR beta sequencing to assess whether each TCR beta V gene segment acted as functional or pseudogenic. Donor age, sex, ethnicity and CMV serostatus were collected together with the repertoire data. A later genetic analysis used genome-wide SNP genotypes for about 65% of the 666 donors, treating that subset as a discovery cohort. Every discovery cohort repertoire had been produced on one sequencing platform. HLA typing included class I and class II loci at four-digit resolution. The number of typed donors differed by locus: about 620-640 for A, B, C, DRB1 and DQB1; approximately 540 for DQA1; 606 for DPA1; and around 450 for DPB1. Because of strong linkage in the cohort, 4 to 6 DR-DQ haplotypes were treated as single units for association and clustering. Among roughly 400 genotyped donors of the cohort, an average of about 220,000 unique TCR beta nucleotide sequences was sequenced per donor, of which approximately 19% were non-productive. Results and caveats for the whole study, not just this receptor: In a later analysis, TCR association rates were found to vary across HLA loci, with the most associated TCRs seen for DRB1 alleles and the fewest for HLA-C alleles. Assigning TCR associations to individual alleles was difficult when HLA alleles, especially DR and DQ, strongly co-occurred. Because counts were too low, seventeen rarely observed V segments, including chromosome 9 orphons, were left out of the earlier analysis of about 620 of the donors. An earlier analysis of some 560 of the donors showed that most TCR beta V segments appeared in productive rearrangements either about 87% or about 30% of the time, which broadly matched IMGT annotations. The sequencing pipeline was judged likely to have produced a cluster of highly shared sequence variants as a technical artifact. Several of the top co-occurrence clusters appeared to be linked to parvovirus B19, influenza, CMV and Epstein-Barr virus, according to a later analysis. Because HLA typing was missing for some donors at each locus, association tests included only the typed subset. In a later analysis, HLA-associated TCR beta chains were found to be more clonally expanded and to have lower generation probabilities than equally common non-associated chains. Some IMGT-functional V segments, including TRBV6-2 and TRBV6-3, could not be distinguished by the 87-base-pair reads and were therefore excluded. This cohort had only TCR beta chains sequenced, and the lack of alpha or paired-chain data limited which features could be detected. The study gave a list of about 160 TCR beta chains associated with cytomegalovirus. A later analysis found that most CMV-associated TCR beta chains appeared HLA-restricted, with HLA associations seemingly driven largely by CMV exposure. A later genetic analysis associated a missense DCLRE1C variant with V-gene and J-gene trimming of TCR beta chains, and an independent cohort replicated the association. At a false discovery rate of 0.05, a later analysis linked 16,951 TCR beta sequences to specific HLA alleles. In vitro tests confirmed that three of the cytomegalovirus-associated TCR beta chains recognize cytomegalovirus antigens. Most TCR sequences were observed very rarely across donors, whereas some public TCRs were present in many individuals. In both the original and validation cohorts, the classifier was reported to diagnose cytomegalovirus status with high specificity and sensitivity. Correlated functional status among segregating V segments might reflect linkage disequilibrium, but an unknown experimental factor could not be ruled out. In a later genetic analysis, fewer N-insertions in productive TCRs were reported among donors in an Asian-associated ancestry cluster than the roughly 700-donor mean. The only immune exposure information available for the cohort was CMV serostatus. According to the authors, the approach could potentially be generalized to other disease states and immunological phenotypes. A further reported finding was that TCR beta sequences accurately predicted the HLA-A and HLA-B alleles for most subjects in the first cohort. Roughly uniform sequencing depth across donors was assumed in presence/absence analyses, although this assumption may not hold.

The library was prepared using the immunoSEQ multiplex PCR assay. The multiplex PCR relied on a mix of 60 forward primers for TCR Vbeta segments and 13 reverse primers for TCR Jbeta segments. The CDR3 region of rearranged TCR beta genes was amplified from genomic DNA by a multiplex PCR assay. Amplified TCR beta libraries were sequenced as 87-base-pair reads on the Illumina HiSeq System. Concerning the study's data processing: In a later analysis, about 80 million unique TCR beta chains were counted across the 500 to 850 repertoires, and around 10 million of these chains were shared by at least two donors. Raw reads were error-corrected and collapsed into unique sequences by a nearest-neighbor algorithm in which closely related sequences were merged to remove PCR and sequencing errors. V, D and J gene segments were assigned by aligning CDR3 sequences to IMGT reference sequences. For a sequence to be retained, a match of at least six nucleotides was required to both a V gene segment and a J gene segment. A rearrangement counted as productive if the CDR3 had no stop codons and remained in frame with V and J, and every other rearrangement counted as non-productive. Following IMGT convention, CDR3 was defined as the stretch from the second conserved V-encoded cysteine to the conserved J-encoded phenylalanine. Sequences without an unambiguous match to a single V gene segment were excluded from the earlier analysis of approximately 600 of the donors. An earlier analysis of almost 600 of the donors classified V segments as functional when productive rearrangements were above 56.7% and as segregating when the standard deviation between donors was above 5%. A statistical classification framework was built to diagnose cytomegalovirus status from the catalog of TCR beta chain sequences. V and J gene assignment, in a later analysis, came from comparing TCR nucleotide sequences with IMGT/GENE-DB human TR gene sequences. The TCRdist pipeline was used in a later analysis to assign CDR3 sequences and most-parsimonious VDJ recombination scenarios. In a later analysis, every TCR beta chain was defined by the combination of its CDR3 amino acid sequence and its V-gene family, and reads without a unique V-gene family were dropped. A later analysis removed 550 to 700 highly shared, low-generation-probability nucleotide sequences to deal with suspected cross-contamination and a sequencing artifact. In a later analysis, a clonal expansion index was calculated for each public chain from normalized within-repertoire ranks of inferred template counts. In a later analysis, generation probabilities were computed with a VDJ recombination model fitted to out-of-frame rearrangements, and the resulting probabilities were checked against IGoR. In a later analysis, hypergeometric tests were used to score TCR-TCR, TCR-HLA and TCR-CMV co-occurrence, with a repertoire-size bias correction applied to TCR pairs. A later analysis estimated false discovery rates by permuting HLA or CMV assignments 20 times. In a later analysis, co-occurring TCRs were grouped using DBSCAN, with TCRdist sequence similarity added in when clustering inside HLA-allele-positive subsets. For co-occurrence clustering, repertoires with fewer than 30,000 or more than 120,000 public chains were excluded, along with several repertoires with anomalous nucleotide sharing. TCRdb mirrors the immuneACCESS table, restricted to in-frame sequences. Some clones are absent from its copies; in checked studies, under half trace to an unresolved V gene, and the reason for the others is unknown. For V, J and clone size, that table is used; D and trimming come from the DNA. The sample table contains some 150,000 clones; only one count was recorded for 76% of them. The ten biggest clones cover roughly 2% of the sample.

CDR1 and CDR2, looked up from the germline V gene (reference sequence), are PRHDT and FYEKMQ. V was cut back by 5 bases and J by 1 base, leaving a gap of 15 bases between them. From the cysteine up to the phenylalanine, the CDR3 has a length of 15 residues. Just the 45-base CDR3 DNA is kept, in frame starting at base 1. In total, roughly 670 healthy bone marrow donors made up the cohort. Cohort members were all nominally healthy when sampled, although unrecorded immune exposures were likely present. The donor was CMV seronegative and belonged to the group of 350 or so seronegative cohort members. Every donor gave a peripheral blood sample, and the peripheral blood mononuclear cells from that sample were used for TCR beta sequencing. The Qiagen DNeasy Blood Extraction Kit was used to extract genomic DNA from the blood cell samples. Remarks on this clone: Its antigen remains undetermined. No base-level quality is on record; no much larger clone is a single base apart.

The TCR was taken from a woman between 35 and 50 years old in good health and CMV-seronegative. The source material was PBMCs. The rearrangement combines TRBV13 with TRBJ2-7; the D gene is perhaps TRBD2, from 7 matching bases. The nucleotide sequence is given as TGTGCCAGCAGCGCGAGGGGGGGGCTTTCCTACGAGCAGTACTTC. It translates as CASSARGGLSYEQYF.